This T cell receptor (beta chain) is drawn from a study of T cell responses to AZD1222 COVID-19 vaccine (dated by TCRdb to the early 2020s). Regarding the complete study: AZD1222 recipients with second doses at about 4 weeks or about 12 weeks were pooled, because spike-specific TCR depth and breadth did not differ between schedules. A total of just over 230 trial participants underwent TCR sequencing, of whom 207 had received two doses of AZD1222 and roughly 26 had received two doses of the MenACWY control vaccine. Trial participants were enrolled by age into subgroups of 18-55, 56-69 and 70-plus years, and 148, 28 and 57 TCR-sequenced participants, respectively, were included in these subgroups.

The CDR3 regions of human TCRbeta chains were subjected to immunosequencing. The authors processed their data as follows. Repertoire TCRs were checked for matches against a reference library of SARS-CoV-2-specific TCRs that had been generated using the MIRA antigen-specificity platform. Breadth was defined as the fraction of unique TCRs that were SARS-CoV-2-associated, and depth was defined as the fraction of total T cells that were SARS-CoV-2-associated. Each spike-specific TCR was assigned to its reactive spike region and to a CD4 or CD8 class using the MIRA data. Log10-transformed breadth and depth values were compared by one-way ANOVA with Sidak's multiple comparisons tests. This is the immuneACCESS table as TCRdb keeps it, with only in-frame sequences that have V and J called. A part of the clones is gone; compared with another copy, unresolved V genes explain less than half, and the rest is unexplained. That table furnishes V, J and clone size, whereas the DNA furnished D and trimming. This sample has around 97,000 clones in its table, and around nine tenths of those were observed once. In total, the top ten clones hold roughly 22% of the sample.

In this sample, this clone turned up a few times. No cognate antigen has been identified for it. No base quality values were provided; no much bigger clone lies one nucleotide off. The germline V gene supplies CDR1 KGHDR and CDR2 SFDVKD. From its cysteine to its phenylalanine, the CDR3 spans 16 amino acids. CDR3 DNA is the only sequence kept; it has 48 bases, read in frame from the first base. Here V drops 3 bases and J drops 4 bases, and the junction holds 7 bases not matched to any gene. Sample time point, as interpreted from the label and publication: baseline before first vaccination. Vaccinee samples were obtained from the UK trials COV001 and COV002, which included a single-blind randomized controlled phase 2/3 trial of AZD1222 (ChAdOx1 nCoV-19) in healthy adults. For TCRbeta chain sequencing, PBMC samples from trial participants were taken at day 0 and at day 28 after the second dose. Results the study describes overall, beyond this receptor: Participants were mostly white British and included more females than males, and it was suggested by the authors that clonal diversity may have been underestimated. Spike-specific TCR breadth and depth rose significantly after two AZD1222 doses compared with day 0 and with MenACWY recipients. The vaccine-associated CD4 TCRs covered the entire spike protein, and the dominant responses fell in regions 160-218 and 743-854. In the small 56-69-year group, the increase in depth fell short of significance, most likely because of low power. Reportedly, almost half of the unique spike-specific TCRs recognized epitopes lying outside the regions that are mutated in the B.1.351 and B.1.1.7 variants. Conclusions about previously exposed vaccinees are limited because only five to seven AZD1222 recipients were SARS-CoV-2 seropositive at baseline. Because no day 14 peak-response samples were available, the repertoires could be characterized only after the peak T cell response.

The chain was built from TRBV24-1 and TRBJ2-7, with 11 middle bases fitting TRBD1. This receptor was identified in an adult in good health. The sample here was peripheral blood, taken on day 0 of AZD1222 vaccination. The CDR3 region reads CATSDQRTGGAYEQYF. The base sequence is TGTGCCACCAGTGATCAACGGACAGGGGGCGCGTACGAGCAGTACTTC.